The present entry profiles one T cell receptor beta chain with its context. Its antigen is unknown. The data stem from a study of cytomegalovirus exposure and HLA in healthy donors. Per germline, CDR1 MNHNY and CDR2 SVGAGI (reference sequence). V lost 5 bases to trimming and J lost 6 bases, with 17 bases between them. This CDR3 contains 15 residues. This PCR relied on a set of 60 Vbeta primers and 13 Jbeta primers. Repertoires were generated with immunoSEQ multiplex PCR, while TCRdb's copy carries only in-frame clones and drops some. This sample has around 150,000 clones; 70% to 85% occur once, and the top ten carry 1.4%. Study results and limitations: Prior analysis indicated that the majority of TCR beta V segments exhibited productivity approximately 90% or approximately 30% of the time.

Sample: PBMCs. The TCR originated in a man aged 30 to 45 in good health and CMV-seropositive. The V gene is TRBV6-6, the J gene TRBJ1-5; D is unresolved. CDR3: CASSTDPGVGQPQHF. CDR3 nucleotide sequence: TGTGCCAGCAGTACCGACCCGGGAGTGGGTCAGCCCCAGCATTTT.